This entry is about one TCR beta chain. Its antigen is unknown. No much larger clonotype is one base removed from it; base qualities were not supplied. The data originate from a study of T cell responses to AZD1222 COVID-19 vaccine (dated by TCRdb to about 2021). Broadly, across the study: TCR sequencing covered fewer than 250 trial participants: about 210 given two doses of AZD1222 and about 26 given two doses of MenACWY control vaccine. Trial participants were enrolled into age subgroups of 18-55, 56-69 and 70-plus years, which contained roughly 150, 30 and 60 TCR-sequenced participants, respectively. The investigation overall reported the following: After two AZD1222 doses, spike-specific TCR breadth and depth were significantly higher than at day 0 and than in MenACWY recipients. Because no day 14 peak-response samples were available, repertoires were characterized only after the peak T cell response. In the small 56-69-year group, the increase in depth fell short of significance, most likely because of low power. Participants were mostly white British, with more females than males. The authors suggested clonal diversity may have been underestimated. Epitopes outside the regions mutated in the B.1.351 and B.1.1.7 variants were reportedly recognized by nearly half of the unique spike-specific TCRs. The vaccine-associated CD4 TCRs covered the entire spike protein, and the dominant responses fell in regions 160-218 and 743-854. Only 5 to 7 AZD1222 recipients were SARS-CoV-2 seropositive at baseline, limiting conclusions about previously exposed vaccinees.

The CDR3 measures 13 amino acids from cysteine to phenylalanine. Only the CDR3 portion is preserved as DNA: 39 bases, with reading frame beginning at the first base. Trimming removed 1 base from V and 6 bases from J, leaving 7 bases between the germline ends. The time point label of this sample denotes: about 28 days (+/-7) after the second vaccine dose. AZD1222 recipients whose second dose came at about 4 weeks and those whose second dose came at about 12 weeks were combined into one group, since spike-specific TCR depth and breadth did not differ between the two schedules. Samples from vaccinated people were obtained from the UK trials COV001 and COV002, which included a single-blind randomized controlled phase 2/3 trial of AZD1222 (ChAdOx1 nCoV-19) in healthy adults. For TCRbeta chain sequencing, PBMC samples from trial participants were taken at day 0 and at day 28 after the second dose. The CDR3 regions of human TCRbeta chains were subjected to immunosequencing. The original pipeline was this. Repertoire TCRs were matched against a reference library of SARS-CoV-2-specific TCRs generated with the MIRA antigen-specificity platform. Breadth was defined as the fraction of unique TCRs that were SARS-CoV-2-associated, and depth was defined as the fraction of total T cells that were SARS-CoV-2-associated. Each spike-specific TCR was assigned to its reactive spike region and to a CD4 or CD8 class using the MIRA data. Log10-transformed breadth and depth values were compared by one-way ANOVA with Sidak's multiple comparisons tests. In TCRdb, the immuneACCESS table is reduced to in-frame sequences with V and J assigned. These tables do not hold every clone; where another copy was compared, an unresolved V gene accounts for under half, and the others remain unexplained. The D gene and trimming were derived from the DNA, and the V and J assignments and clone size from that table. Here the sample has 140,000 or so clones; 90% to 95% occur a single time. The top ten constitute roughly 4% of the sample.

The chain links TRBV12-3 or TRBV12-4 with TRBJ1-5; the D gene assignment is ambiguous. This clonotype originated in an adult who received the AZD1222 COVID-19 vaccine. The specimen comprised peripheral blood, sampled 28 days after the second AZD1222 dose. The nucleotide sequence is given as TGTGCCAGCAGTTTAGGGGATGGTCAGCCCCAGCATTTT. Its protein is CASSLGDGQPQHF.